The rows below give T cell receptor beta chains drawn from one sample of a study of technical replicates of blood from a handful of donors. Some clones are missing from TCRdb's copy, which holds only in-frame ones; the method was immunoSEQ multiplex PCR. The data show 98,000 or so clones, nearly 97% seen once. The sequenced material came from T cells isolated from PBMCs. The receptor source for this set is a human donor in good health. Each CDR3 is given with its conserved first and last residue. D genes are given only for firm matches. The size field is filled for only some rows; it gives once, few, many or a size class.

TGTGCCAGCAGTTCCCGGGGACAGGTATTAGAGACCCAGTACTTC	CASSSRGQVLETQYF	TRBV27	TRBJ2-5	NA	TRBD1
TGTGCCAGCAGCTTATTCGGTTACGGGGATAGCAATCAGCCCCAGCATTTT	CASSLFGYGDSNQPQHF	TRBV7-8	TRBJ1-5	NA	NA
TGCGCCAGCAGCCCGACAATCCGGGAGGGAAACACCATATATTTT	CASSPTIREGNTIYF	TRBV5-1	TRBJ1-3	NA	NA
TGTGCCAGCAGCCATAGGACAGGGGACACCGGGGAGCTGTTTTTT	CASSHRTGDTGELFF	TRBV4-2	TRBJ2-2	NA	TRBD1
TGTGCCAGCATTGTAGACTGGACTAGCACAGATACGCAGTATTTT	CASIVDWTSTDTQYF	TRBV2	TRBJ2-3	NA	NA
TGTGCCAGCAGTGATGTGTACTCTGAAGCTTTCTTT	CASSDVYSEAFF	TRBV6-1	TRBJ1-1	NA	NA
TGTGCCAGCAGTGAAGCAGCTTCCTACGAGCAGTACTTC	CASSEAASYEQYF	TRBV6-1	TRBJ2-7	NA	NA
TGTGCCAGCAGCATAGACAACCCCCGCTCCTACAATGAGCAGTTCTTC	CASSIDNPRSYNEQFF	TRBV5-4	TRBJ2-1	NA	NA
TGTGCCAGCAGCGTAGTGGAGGGGTACGAGCAGTACTTC	CASSVVEGYEQYF	TRBV9	TRBJ2-7	NA	NA
TGTGCCAGCATCGAGGGCCGGGGGGTTTCCTACGAGCAGTACTTC	CASIEGRGVSYEQYF	TRBV6-5	TRBJ2-7	NA	TRBD2
TGTGCCAGCAGCTTAAACCCACTAGCAGATACGCAGTATTTT	CASSLNPLADTQYF	TRBV7-3	TRBJ2-3	NA	NA
TGTGCCAGCAGCGCCCCAAGGACAGGGTATCCTGAAGCTTTCTTT	CASSAPRTGYPEAFF	TRBV9	TRBJ1-1	NA	TRBD1
TGTGCCAGCAGTGAAGGCTCGACGGGGAACACTGAAGCTTTCTTT	CASSEGSTGNTEAFF	TRBV2	TRBJ1-1	NA	NA
TGTGCCAGTAGTAGAGGATCAGACGGATATGGCTACACCTTC	CASSRGSDGYGYTF	TRBV19	TRBJ1-2	NA	NA
TGTGCCAGCAACCTGGGCACGTACAATCAGCCCCAGCATTTT	CASNLGTYNQPQHF	TRBV28	TRBJ1-5	NA	NA
TGTGCCAGCAGCATACAGCCGGGACTCGGGCCCTACGAGCAGTACTTC	CASSIQPGLGPYEQYF	TRBV11-2	TRBJ2-7	NA	NA
TGTGCCACACGGTTAGGGGGGGTGGCTCCTAACTATGGCTACACCTTC	CATRLGGVAPNYGYTF	TRBV2	TRBJ1-2	NA	NA
TGTGCCAGCAGCTTTCTTCAGGGGACAACCTACGAGCAGTACTTC	CASSFLQGTTYEQYF	TRBV7-9	TRBJ2-7	NA	NA
TGTGCCAGCAGCCAAGGACAGGGCGGTCAGCCCCAGCATTTT	CASSQGQGGQPQHF	TRBV5-4	TRBJ1-5	NA	TRBD1
TGTGCCAGCAGTGTCCCGGGAGGTAAAACCGGGGAGCTGTTTTTT	CASSVPGGKTGELFF	TRBV2	TRBJ2-2	NA	TRBD2
TGTGCCTGGAGTAGAGGGTCACCGGTCCGGGCTGAAGCTTTCTTT	CAWSRGSPVRAEAFF	TRBV30	TRBJ1-1	NA	NA
TGTGCCAGCAGCCAACGGAAGGGGCGGACCGGGGAGCTGTTTTTT	CASSQRKGRTGELFF	TRBV4-2	TRBJ2-2	NA	NA
TGCGCCAGCAGCCAAGCTGCAGCGGGCGCAAGCACCTACGAGCAGTACTTC	CASSQAAAGASTYEQYF	TRBV4-1	TRBJ2-7	NA	NA
TGTGCCAGCAGCGTGGGACAACTTAATGAAAAACTGTTTTTT	CASSVGQLNEKLFF	TRBV7-9	TRBJ1-4	NA	NA
TGTGCCAGCAGCTTTCGCGTGACTAGCGGGAGCTACAATGAGCAGTTCTTC	CASSFRVTSGSYNEQFF	TRBV5-8	TRBJ2-1	NA	TRBD2
TGTGCCAGTCAAAACACCGGGGAGCTGTTTTTT	CASQNTGELFF	TRBV2	TRBJ2-2	medium-sized	NA
TGCAGCGTGGGGACTAGCCTAGAGCAGTTCTTC	CSVGTSLEQFF	TRBV29-1	TRBJ2-1	NA	TRBD2
TGTGCCGGGGGGACAGGGGGCAACTATGGCTACACCTTC	CAGGTGGNYGYTF	TRBV18	TRBJ1-2	NA	TRBD1